The next 14 T cell receptor beta chains were all read from a single sample in a study of regulatory T cells in long-lasting Graves disease. Relying on iRepertoire HTBI primers and Arm-PCR of CDR3 regions, the team built TCR beta libraries. TCRdb passed the multiplex PCR reads through MiXCR, listing each CDR3 protein once. This table has a few hundred thousand distinct CDR3 sequences, 23% appearing once. Time point of the sample: persistent/refractory GD, antithyroid drugs over 5 years with positive TRAb. PBMC RNA served as the TCR library source. This specimen was peripheral blood mononuclear cells (PBMCs), taken when the disease was refractory, from a patient treated with antithyroid drugs. The receptors were sampled from a female donor with Graves disease.

The table lists this clonotype with many counts. This chain joins TRBV7-2 and TRBJ2-7; 14 bases line up with TRBD2. Trimming removed 4 bases from V and 7 bases from J; junction bases left unmatched: 6. The CDR3 is made up of 15 amino acids. Germline V lookup: CDR1 SGHTA, CDR2 FQGNSA. CDR3: CASSSKTSGRAEQYF. In DNA form, the CDR3 reads TGTGCCAGCAGCTCAAAGACTAGCGGGAGGGCGGAGCAGTACTTC. The full variable domain, rest sourced from reference TRBV7-2 and TRBJ2-7, is GAGVSQSPSNKVTEKGKDVELRCDPISGHTALYWYRQSLGQGLEFLIYFQGNSAPDKSGLPSDRFSAERTGGSVSTLTIQRTQQEDSAVYLCASSSKTSGRAEQYFGPGTRLTVT.

The chain employs TRBV5-1 and TRBJ2-7; TRBD2 matches 13 bases. Per the germline V gene, CDR1 is SGHRS and CDR2 is YFSETQ. The CDR3 totals 15 residues. J gave up 7 bases and V 2 bases, and 6 bases lay outside the gene matches. The CDR3, as DNA: TGCGCCAGCAGCTTACTAGCGGGAGGGCCTGGGGAGCAGTACTTC. This codes for CASSLLAGGPGEQYF.

This clonotype was picked up many times. The chain is built from TRBV12-3 or TRBV12-4 and TRBJ1-3; no clear D gene. Trimming removed 6 bases at V and 0 bases at J, with 15 bases between. The CDR3 sequence is 16 residues long. The CDR3 region is CASSPTAGSSGNTIYF. CDR3 DNA sequence: TGTGCCAGCAGCCCCACCGCCGGAAGCTCTGGAAACACCATATATTTT.

As concerns this clonotype: Only one base separates this from a far larger clonotype, so it likely reflects a read error. The chain couples TRBV7-8 to TRBJ1-6, with a possible D match to TRBD1 (5 bases). Germline V gene data show CDR1 as SGHVS and CDR2 as FQNEAQ. This CDR3 is 15 amino acids long. In DNA, the CDR3 is TGTGCCAGCAGCATAACCGGGACGGGGAATTTACCCCTCCACTTT. Encoded protein: CASSITGTGNLPLHF.

This clonotype was found a few times. J is TRBJ2-2 and V is TRBV5-1, with a possible D match to TRBD1 (6 bases). Trimming stripped 3 bases from V and 1 base from J, with 16 bases between. CDR3 size: 17 residues. Germline V lookup: CDR1 SGHRS, CDR2 YFSETQ. Here the CDR3 DNA reads TGCGCCAGCAGCTGGGACCCCGGGACACTGAACACCGGGGAGCTGTTTTTT. Amino acid sequence: CASSWDPGTLNTGELFF. Based on the CDR3 plus reference TRBV5-1 and TRBJ2-2, the full variable domain is KAGVTQTPRYLIKTRGQQVTLSCSPISGHRSVSWYQQTPGQGLQFLFEYFSETQRNKGNFPGRFSGRQFSNSRSEMNVSTLELGDSALYLCASSWDPGTLNTGELFFGEGSRLTVL.

The rearrangement links TRBV19 to TRBJ1-1; D is unresolved. Trimming shortened V by 3 bases and J by 1 base, and 9 bases separated the two germline ends. CDR1 and CDR2 from the germline V gene are LNHDA and SQIVND (reference sequence). This CDR3 has 14 amino acids. The CDR3 protein is CASSIRGKNTEAFF. The CDR3 nucleotides are TGTGCCAGTAGTATTCGTGGGAAGAACACTGAAGCTTTCTTT.

The chain links TRBV7-2 to TRBJ1-2; perhaps TRBD1 as D (5 bases). Germline V gene data show CDR1 as SGHTA and CDR2 as FQGNSA. The CDR3 is 14 amino acids. V lost 5 bases and J lost 8, with 18 bases in between. The CDR3 DNA is TGTGCCAGCAGCGAGAACGGACATTTGGGCGGCTACACCTTC. It codes for CASSENGHLGGYTF.

This clonotype was seen at least ten times. J is TRBJ1-2 and V is TRBV28; D may be TRBD1 (5 bases). CDR1 is MDHEN and CDR2 is SYDVKM in the germline V gene. The CDR3 has 14 amino acids. The V gene lost 6 bases and the J gene lost 0 bases, with 11 bases spanning the gap. This chain's CDR3 is CASRHTGSNYGYTF. For the CDR3, the DNA is TGTGCCAGCAGGCATACAGGTTCTAACTATGGCTACACCTTC.

V gene TRBV15 combines with J gene TRBJ2-1, with 7 bases fitting TRBD1. V was pared by 0 bases and J by 0 bases, with 2 bases of the junction left unmatched. The CDR3 is 16 residues long. In germline, CDR1 is LNHNV, CDR2 YYDKDF (reference sequence). The CDR3 is CATSRDGDSSYNEQFF. CDR3 bases: TGTGCCACCAGCAGAGATGGGGACAGCTCCTACAATGAGCAGTTCTTC.

Here the CDR3 reads CASALYRDYEQYF. The CDR3 DNA follows: TGTGCTAGTGCTTTATACAGGGACTACGAGCAGTACTTC. The rearrangement uses TRBV12-5 and TRBJ2-7; the D gene is possibly TRBD1 (6 bases). The germline gives CDR1 LGHNT, CDR2 FRNRAP. Trimming took off 7 bases at V and 3 bases at J, with 13 bases between the two ends. The CDR3 is 13 residues long.

This chain uses TRBV7-3 with TRBJ2-5; 7 bases agree with TRBD2. Germline loops: CDR1 SGHTA, CDR2 FQGTGA. With 2 bases clipped from V and 7 bases from J, the junction kept 7 bases outside the gene matches. This CDR3 is built from 14 residues. CDR3 protein: CASSLAGATGTQYF. The CDR3 DNA follows: TGTGCCAGCAGCTTAGCGGGAGCGACGGGGACCCAGTACTTC.

This clonotype has a handful of counts. This chain connects TRBV10-3 to TRBJ1-2, with TRBD1 matching 8 bases. Germline CDR1 reads ENHRY; CDR2 reads SYGVKD. The CDR3 contains 16 residues. After removal of 0 bases from V and 2 bases from J, the junction contained 5 bases not matched to a gene. The CDR3 sequence: CAISESRGQGNYGYTF. CDR3 in DNA: TGTGCCATCAGTGAGTCCAGAGGACAGGGAAACTATGGCTACACCTTC.

The gene calls are TRBV29-1 and TRBJ1-2; a possible D gene is TRBD1 (6 bases). Per the germline V gene, CDR1 is SQVTM and CDR2 is ANQGSEA. V gave up 6 bases and J gave up 2 bases, with 19 bases separating them. This CDR3 contains 15 residues. CDR3: CSVGGIPDTNYGYTF. In DNA, the CDR3 is TGCAGCGTGGGGGGCATTCCCGATACCAACTATGGCTACACCTTC.

The CDR3 loop is CASSLRGNGVNEQYF. The CDR3 region has the DNA TGTGCCAGCAGTTTAAGGGGTAACGGGGTTAACGAGCAGTACTTC. J is TRBJ2-7 and V is TRBV27; D might be TRBD1 or TRBD2, each matching 5 bases. Trimming cost V 2 bases and J 5 bases, with 16 bases left between them. Germline CDR1 and CDR2: MNHEY and SMNVEV (reference sequence). This CDR3 region has 15 residues.